This entry features one T cell receptor beta chain sequence. This sample was taken from a study of blood T cell repertoires in COVID-19. The overall study: PBMCs, B-cell-depleted T cells, or T cells provided the cDNA or gDNA that made up the material.

Germline V gives CDR1 LNHDA, CDR2 SQIVND (reference sequence). This CDR3 comprises 15 residues. The J segment lost 6 bases and the V segment lost 7 bases, leaving 10 bases of the junction unmatched. In the original analysis: How many nucleated cells were present was estimated from reference gene primer amplification. The data were produced by immunoSEQ multiplex PCR, yet TCRdb's version contains in-frame clones alone and is incomplete. V, J and clone size are taken as reported in that table, and D and trimming were inferred from the DNA itself. The data hold roughly 290,000 clones, with roughly 80% observed a single time.

Sequencing input: peripheral blood. The source of this sequence is a woman aged 50 to 60 with active or convalescent COVID-19. This chain uses TRBV19 with TRBJ2-3, with TRBD2 identical over 10 bases. The CDR3: CASTSGRAGFDTQYF. The CDR3 region has the DNA TGTGCCAGTACAAGCGGGAGGGCCGGTTTCGATACGCAGTATTTT.